These 12 T cell receptor beta chains came from one sample sequenced in a study of T cell responses to AZD1222 COVID-19 vaccine. Data came from immunoSEQ multiplex PCR; TCRdb stores just in-frame clones and leaves some out. The sample includes tens of thousands of clones, about nine tenths seen only once; the top ten take roughly 1.3%. The input for sequencing was peripheral blood, taken on day 0 of AZD1222 vaccination. The receptors originated from an adult in good health.

V is TRBV30 and J is TRBJ2-7; no reliable D call. Trimming cost V 3 bases and J 5 bases, with 8 bases left between them. Per germline, CDR1 GTSNPN and CDR2 SVGIG (reference sequence). This CDR3 is built from 11 residues. The DNA of the CDR3 is TGTGCCTGGAGGGCTGATAACGAGCAGTACTTC. Its translation is CAWRADNEQYF.

The CDR3 here is CASSYPRTTSNEQFF. The CDR3 DNA reads as TGTGCCAGCAGTTACCCCCGTACGACAAGCAATGAGCAGTTCTTC. The chain is built from TRBV6-6 and TRBJ2-1; D gene uncertain. This CDR3 region has 15 residues. Germline CDR1 reads MNHNY; CDR2 reads SVGAGI (reference sequence). V lost 2 bases, J lost 6 bases, and 14 bases lay in between.

The CDR3 is CASSVTGVLPFSGANVLTF. The CDR3 coding sequence is TGCGCCAGCAGCGTAACGGGAGTCCTGCCCTTCTCTGGGGCCAACGTCCTGACTTTC. The rearrangement links TRBV4-1 to TRBJ2-6, with a weak D call TRBD2 (6 bases). CDR3 length equals 19 residues. V lost 5 bases and J 0 bases, leaving 20 bases between the germline ends. CDR1 MGHRA and CDR2 YSYEKL come from the germline V gene.

This sequence joins TRBV4-1 and TRBJ2-7; 8 nucleotides match TRBD2. Germline V gene sequence: CDR1 MGHRA, CDR2 YSYEKL. Trimming took 4 bases from V and 6 from J; bases not matched to a gene: 14. This CDR3 comprises 16 residues. The chain's CDR3 is CASSLRGGLASGEQYF. In DNA, the CDR3 is TGCGCCAGCAGCCTTCGGGGGGGGCTTGCCAGCGGCGAGCAGTACTTC.

The V call is TRBV15, the J call TRBJ1-2; no definite D call. Germline assignment: CDR1 LNHNV and CDR2 YYDKDF (reference sequence). The CDR3 totals 16 residues. Between the trimmed V and J ends, which lost 4 bases and 5 bases, there was a span of 20 bases. In DNA, the CDR3 is TGTGCCACCAGCACCATGGCCGGGAGGGCCCGGTATGGCTACACCTTC. Encoded protein: CATSTMAGRARYGYTF.

The chain carries TRBV24-1 and TRBJ1-4, with a possible D match to TRBD1 (6 bases). The ends were cut back, 5 bases at V and 2 bases at J, with 20 bases in the middle. Germline-derived CDR1 and CDR2 are KGHDR and SFDVKD. This CDR3 is built from 18 residues. CDR3 amino acids: CATSVMLRGERTNEKLFF. The DNA for the CDR3 is TGTGCCACCAGTGTCATGCTCAGGGGTGAGAGGACTAATGAAAAACTGTTTTTT.

V gene TRBV7-2 combines with J gene TRBJ2-1; D is possibly TRBD1 or TRBD2 (5 bases each). Trimming took off 5 bases at V and 9 bases at J, with 17 bases between the two ends. Germline V gives CDR1 SGHTA, CDR2 FQGNSA. This CDR3 is 14 amino acids long. The CDR3 bases are TGTGCCAGCAGCCCCCCGTTTAGCGACAGTGAGCAGTTCTTC. Translation gives CASSPPFSDSEQFF.

The chain employs TRBV6-1 and TRBJ2-7; D remains ambiguous. This CDR3 has 14 residues. V shed 3 bases and J shed 0 bases, with 9 bases lying between them. Per the germline V gene, CDR1 is MNHNS and CDR2 is SASEGT. The CDR3 here is CASSDRPDSYEQYF. CDR3 bases: TGTGCCAGCAGTGACCGACCGGACTCCTACGAGCAGTACTTC.

This sequence joins TRBV7-2 and TRBJ1-1; D gene unclear. The V end lost 6 bases, the J end lost 1 base, and 9 bases lay between the germline ends. Germline assignment: CDR1 SGHTA and CDR2 FQGNSA. CDR3 length: 13 amino acids. The CDR3, as DNA: TGTGCCAGCAGAAATCGACAGAACACTGAAGCTTTCTTT. This translates into CASRNRQNTEAFF. The entire variable domain, with the rest obtained from reference TRBV7-2 and TRBJ1-1, is as follows: GAGVSQSPSNKVTEKGKDVELRCDPISGHTALYWYRQSLGQGLEFLIYFQGNSAPDKSGLPSDRFSAERTGGSVSTLTIQRTQQEDSAVYLCASRNRQNTEAFFGQGTRLTVV.

The CDR3 loop is CASSTGLAGGLEQYF. CDR3 DNA sequence: TGCGCCAGCAGCACCGGACTAGCGGGAGGGCTCGAGCAGTACTTC. The chain employs TRBV5-1 and TRBJ2-7; 15 bases fit TRBD2. J gave up 6 bases and V 4 bases, and 5 bases lay outside the gene matches. CDR3 length equals 15 residues. Germline values: CDR1 SGHRS, CDR2 YFSETQ. Variable domain in full (rest from reference TRBV5-1 and TRBJ2-7): KAGVTQTPRYLIKTRGQQVTLSCSPISGHRSVSWYQQTPGQGLQFLFEYFSETQRNKGNFPGRFSGRQFSNSRSEMNVSTLELGDSALYLCASSTGLAGGLEQYFGPGTRLTVT.

The chain recombines TRBV27 with TRBJ1-4; 8 nucleotides match TRBD1. Germline V gene lookup returns CDR1 MNHEY and CDR2 SMNVEV (reference sequence). V was pared by 6 bases and J by 8 bases, with 5 bases of the junction left unmatched. This CDR3 spans 13 amino acids. The CDR3 sequence: CASSRQGREKLFF. The DNA of the CDR3 is TGTGCCAGCAGCAGACAGGGGAGAGAAAAACTGTTTTTT. The complete variable domain, with remaining parts taken from reference TRBV27 and TRBJ1-4, reads EAQVTQNPRYLITVTGKKLTVTCSQNMNHEYMSWYRQDPGLGLRQIYYSMNVEVTDKGDVPEGYKVSRKEKRNFPLILESPSPNQTSLYFCASSRQGREKLFFGSGTQLSVL.

This chain links TRBV6-5 with TRBJ2-2; 9 bases align to TRBD2. Germline CDR1 reads MNHEY; CDR2 reads SVGAGI. The length of the CDR3 is 14 residues. V trimming: 7 bases; J trimming: 4 bases; junction bases outside the gene matches: 4. The CDR3 protein is CASNSGRGTGELFF. CDR3 nucleotides: TGTGCCAGCAATAGCGGGAGAGGCACCGGGGAGCTGTTTTTT.